The clone carrying this TCR beta chain has a handful of counts. Its antigen is as yet unknown. The germline V gene has CDR1 LNHDA and CDR2 SQIVND (reference sequence). This CDR3 is built from 15 residues. Losses at the gene ends were 5 bases for V and 0 bases for J; bases not matched to a gene: 6. Profiled with immunoSEQ multiplex PCR; TCRdb holds only in-frame clones, not every one. The sample lists approximately 25,000 clones; roughly 90% were seen once. These data come from a study of T cell responses to AZD1222 COVID-19 vaccine. Study-level points and caveats: The donor group comprised mostly white British people and more females; the analysis possibly underestimated clonal diversity.

The TCR sequence derives from an adult who received the AZD1222 COVID-19 vaccine. The V and J genes are TRBV19 and TRBJ1-1; 7 nucleotides line up with TRBD1. This material consisted of peripheral blood, taken 28 days after the second AZD1222 dose. The CDR3 protein is CASSGQAYMNTEAFF. Here the CDR3 DNA reads TGTGCCAGTAGTGGACAGGCGTACATGAACACTGAAGCTTTCTTT.